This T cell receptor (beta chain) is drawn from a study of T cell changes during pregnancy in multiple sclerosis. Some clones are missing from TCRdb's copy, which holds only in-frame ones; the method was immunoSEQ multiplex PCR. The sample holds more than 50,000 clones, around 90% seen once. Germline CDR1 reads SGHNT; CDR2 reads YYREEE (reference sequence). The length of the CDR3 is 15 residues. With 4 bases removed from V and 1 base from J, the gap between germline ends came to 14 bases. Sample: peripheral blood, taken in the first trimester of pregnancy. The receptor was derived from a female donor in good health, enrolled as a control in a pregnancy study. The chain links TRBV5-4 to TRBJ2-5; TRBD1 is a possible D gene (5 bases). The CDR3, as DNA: TGTGCCAGCAGCCCGGAGCCAGGGTTCCAAGAGACCCAGTACTTC. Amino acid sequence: CASSPEPGFQETQYF.